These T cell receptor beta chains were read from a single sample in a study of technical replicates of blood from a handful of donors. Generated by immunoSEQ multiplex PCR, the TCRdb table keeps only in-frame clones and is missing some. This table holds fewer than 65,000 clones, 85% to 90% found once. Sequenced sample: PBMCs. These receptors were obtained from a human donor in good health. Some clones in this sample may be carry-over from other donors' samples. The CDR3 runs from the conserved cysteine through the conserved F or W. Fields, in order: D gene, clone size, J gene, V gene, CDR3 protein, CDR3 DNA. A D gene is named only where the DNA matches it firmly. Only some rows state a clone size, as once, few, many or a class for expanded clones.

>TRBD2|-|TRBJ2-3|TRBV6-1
CASSDGTSKTDTQYF
TGTGCCAGCAGTGACGGGACTAGCAAAACAGATACGCAGTATTTT
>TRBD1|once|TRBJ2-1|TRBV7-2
CASSLSARGQGNEQFF
TGTGCCAGCAGCTTAAGCGCCAGGGGGCAAGGCAATGAGCAGTTCTTC
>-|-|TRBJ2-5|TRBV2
CASRGGEETQYF
TGTGCCAGCAGAGGAGGTGAGGAGACCCAGTACTTC
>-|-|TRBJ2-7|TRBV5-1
CASSLADAAYEQYF
TGCGCCAGCAGCTTAGCGGATGCCGCCTACGAGCAGTACTTC
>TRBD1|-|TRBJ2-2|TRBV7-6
CASSRRNRGGTGELFF
TGTGCCAGCAGCCGTCGGAACAGGGGTGGCACCGGGGAGCTGTTTTTT
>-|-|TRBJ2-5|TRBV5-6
CASSLYRSQETQYF
TGTGCCAGCAGCTTGTACAGGTCCCAAGAGACCCAGTACTTC
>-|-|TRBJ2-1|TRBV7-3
CASSLIGGLGEQFF
TGTGCCAGCAGCTTAATCGGGGGGCTGGGGGAGCAGTTCTTC
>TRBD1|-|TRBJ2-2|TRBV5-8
CASSRGQVNTGELFF
TGTGCCAGCAGTCGAGGACAGGTTAACACCGGGGAGCTGTTTTTT
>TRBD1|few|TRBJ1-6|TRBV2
CASSDRGQGLSPLHF
TGTGCCAGCAGTGACAGGGGACAGGGTCTTTCACCCCTCCACTTT
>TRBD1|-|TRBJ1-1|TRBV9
CASSPFGGTAYRGTEAFF
TGTGCCAGCAGCCCATTTGGGGGGACAGCCTACAGGGGCACTGAAGCTTTCTTT
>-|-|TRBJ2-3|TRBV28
CASSPQQGLDTQYF
TGTGCCAGCAGTCCTCAGCAGGGGTTAGATACGCAGTATTTT
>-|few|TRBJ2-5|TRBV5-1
CASSSTTVQETQYF
TGCGCCAGCAGCTCTACGACAGTCCAAGAGACCCAGTACTTC
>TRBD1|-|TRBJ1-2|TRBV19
CASRGPGQSNYGYTF
TGTGCCAGTAGAGGACCGGGACAGTCGAACTATGGCTACACCTTC
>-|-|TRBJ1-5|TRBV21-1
CASSKLSGANQPQHF
TGTGCCAGCAGCAAATTAAGTGGGGCCAATCAGCCCCAGCATTTT
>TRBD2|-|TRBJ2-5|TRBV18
CASSIPGLASETQYF
TGTGCCAGCTCAATTCCGGGACTAGCTTCAGAGACCCAGTACTTC
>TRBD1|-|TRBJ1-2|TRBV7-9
CASSPRTGNNYGYTF
TGTGCCAGCAGCCCCCGGACAGGGAATAACTATGGCTACACCTTC
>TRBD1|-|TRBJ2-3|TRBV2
CASSGQGTDTQYF
TGTGCCAGCAGTGGACAGGGGACAGATACGCAGTATTTT
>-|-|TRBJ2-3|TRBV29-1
CSVGTRVADTQYF
TGCAGCGTTGGGACGCGGGTGGCAGATACGCAGTATTTT
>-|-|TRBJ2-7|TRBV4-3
CASSRSGPYEQYF
TGCGCCAGCAGCCGTTCGGGTCCTTACGAGCAGTACTTC
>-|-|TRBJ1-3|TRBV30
CAWQGAGNTIYF
TGTGCCTGGCAGGGCGCTGGAAACACCATATATTTT
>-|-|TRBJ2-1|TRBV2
CASRYGGDEQFF
TGTGCCAGCAGGTATGGCGGGGATGAGCAGTTCTTC
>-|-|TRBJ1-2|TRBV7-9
CASSLQTGQTPKGYTF
TGTGCCAGCAGCCTCCAAACAGGACAGACCCCCAAAGGCTACACCTTC
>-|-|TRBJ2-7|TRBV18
CASSPPDTLEQYF
TGTGCCAGCTCACCACCGGACACGTTGGAGCAGTACTTC
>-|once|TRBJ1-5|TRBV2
CASSLRGAINQPQHF
TGTGCCAGCAGTTTGCGGGGGGCTATCAATCAGCCCCAGCATTTT
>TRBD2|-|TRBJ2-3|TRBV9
CASSVTSGGVDTQYF
TGTGCCAGCAGCGTAACGAGCGGGGGCGTAGATACGCAGTATTTT
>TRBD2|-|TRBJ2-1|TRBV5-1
CASRVGSGRGIYNEQFF
TGCGCCAGCAGGGTGGGGAGCGGGAGGGGGATCTACAATGAGCAGTTCTTC
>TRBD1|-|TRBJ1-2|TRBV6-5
CASSYFGTGYGYTF
TGTGCCAGCAGTTACTTCGGGACAGGGTATGGCTACACCTTC
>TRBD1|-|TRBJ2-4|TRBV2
CASSELTGFAKNIQYF
TGTGCCAGCAGTGAACTGACAGGGTTCGCCAAAAACATTCAGTACTTC
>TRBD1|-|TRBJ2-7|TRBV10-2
CASEDTGGPYEQYF
TGCGCCAGCGAAGACACAGGGGGGCCGTACGAGCAGTACTTC
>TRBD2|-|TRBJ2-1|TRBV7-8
CASSPVAGLAGDEQFF
TGTGCCAGCAGCCCGGTGGCGGGACTAGCGGGGGATGAGCAGTTCTTC
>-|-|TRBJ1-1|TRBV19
CASSIDRTVRGTEAFF
TGTGCCAGTAGTATAGATCGGACTGTTCGTGGGACTGAAGCTTTCTTT
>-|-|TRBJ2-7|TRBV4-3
CASSQDSDSPYEQYF
TGCGCCAGCAGCCAAGATTCCGACAGCCCCTACGAGCAGTACTTC
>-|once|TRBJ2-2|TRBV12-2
CASRLGAPGELFF
TGTGCAAGTCGCTTGGGGGCGCCCGGGGAGCTGTTTTTT
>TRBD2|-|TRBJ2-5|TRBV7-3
CAPGGETQYF
TGTGCCCCGGGAGGGGAGACCCAGTACTTC